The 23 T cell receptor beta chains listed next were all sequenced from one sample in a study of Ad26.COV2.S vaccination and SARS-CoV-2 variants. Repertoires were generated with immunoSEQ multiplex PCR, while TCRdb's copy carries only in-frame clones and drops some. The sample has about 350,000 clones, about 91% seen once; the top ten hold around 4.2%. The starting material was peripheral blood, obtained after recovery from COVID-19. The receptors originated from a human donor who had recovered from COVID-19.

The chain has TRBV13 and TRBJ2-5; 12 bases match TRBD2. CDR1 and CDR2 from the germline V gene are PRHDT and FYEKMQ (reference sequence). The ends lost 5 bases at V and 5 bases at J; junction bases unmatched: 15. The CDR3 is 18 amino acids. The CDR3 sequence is CASSTTAGLAGGGETQYF. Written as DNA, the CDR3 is TGTGCCAGCAGCACCACCGCGGGACTAGCGGGTGGAGGTGAGACCCAGTACTTC.

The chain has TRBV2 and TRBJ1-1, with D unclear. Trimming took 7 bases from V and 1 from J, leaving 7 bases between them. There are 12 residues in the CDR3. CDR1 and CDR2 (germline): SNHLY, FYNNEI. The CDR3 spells CASKKGNTEAFF. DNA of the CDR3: TGTGCCAGCAAAAAGGGGAACACTGAAGCTTTCTTT.

CDR3 nucleotides: TGTGCCAGTAAAGTCAGGGTGGACGCCGGGGAGCTGTTTTTT. It yields the protein CASKVRVDAGELFF. The chain joins TRBV19 to TRBJ2-2, with D possibly matching TRBD1 (5 bases). The V end lost 7 bases, the J end lost 6 bases, and 15 bases lay between the germline ends. CDR1 and CDR2 (germline): LNHDA, SQIVND (reference sequence). The CDR3 extends over 14 amino acids.

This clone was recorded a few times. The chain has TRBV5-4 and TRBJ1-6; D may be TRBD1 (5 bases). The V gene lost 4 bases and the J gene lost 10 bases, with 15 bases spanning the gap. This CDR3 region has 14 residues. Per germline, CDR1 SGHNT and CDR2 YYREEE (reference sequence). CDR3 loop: CASSREGRDSPLHF. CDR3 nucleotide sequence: TGTGCCAGCAGCCGGGAGGGCAGGGACTCACCCCTCCACTTT.

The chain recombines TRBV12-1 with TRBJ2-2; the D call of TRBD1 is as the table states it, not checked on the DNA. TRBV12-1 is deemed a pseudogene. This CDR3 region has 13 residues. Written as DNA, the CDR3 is TGTGCCAGCACCCGGACAGGGGGCGGGGAGCTGTTTTTT. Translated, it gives CASTRTGGGELFF.

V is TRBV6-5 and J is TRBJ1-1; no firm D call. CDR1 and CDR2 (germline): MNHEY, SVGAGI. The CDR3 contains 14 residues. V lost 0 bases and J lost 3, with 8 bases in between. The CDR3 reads CASSYSSGDTEAFF. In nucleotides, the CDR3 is TGTGCCAGCAGTTACTCGTCCGGGGACACTGAAGCTTTCTTT.

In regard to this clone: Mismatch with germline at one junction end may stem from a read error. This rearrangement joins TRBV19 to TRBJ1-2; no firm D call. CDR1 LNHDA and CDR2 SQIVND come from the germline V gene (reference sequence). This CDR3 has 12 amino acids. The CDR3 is CASSTWSAATRF. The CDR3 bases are TGTGCCAGTAGTACATGGTCGGCAGCCACAAGATTC.

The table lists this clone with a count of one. CDR3 in amino acids: CASSLPGQGGSEQFF. The DNA for the CDR3 is TGTGCCAGCAGCTTACCGGGACAGGGAGGGAGTGAGCAGTTCTTC. The gene calls are TRBV7-6 and TRBJ2-1; 9 positions agree with TRBD1. The V and J ends lost 2 bases and 9 bases, in that order; junction bases with no gene match: 8. The CDR3 spans 15 residues. Germline values: CDR1 SGHVS, CDR2 FNYEAQ.

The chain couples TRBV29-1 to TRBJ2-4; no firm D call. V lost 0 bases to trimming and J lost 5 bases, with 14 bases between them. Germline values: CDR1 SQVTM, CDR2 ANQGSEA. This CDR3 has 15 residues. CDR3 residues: CSVEDPSRAQNIQYF. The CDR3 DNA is TGCAGCGTTGAAGATCCCAGCCGGGCCCAAAACATTCAGTACTTC.

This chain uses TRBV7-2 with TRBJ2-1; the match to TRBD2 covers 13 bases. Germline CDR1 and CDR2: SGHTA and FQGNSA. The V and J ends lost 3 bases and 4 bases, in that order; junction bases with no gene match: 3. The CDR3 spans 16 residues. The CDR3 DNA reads TGTGCCAGCAGCTTCTCACTAGCGGGGGGGTACAATGAGCAGTTCTTC. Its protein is CASSFSLAGGYNEQFF.

The CDR3 region is CASSLGDMNTEAFF. CDR3 nucleotides: TGTGCCAGCAGCTTAGGGGACATGAACACTGAAGCTTTCTTT. The chain couples TRBV11-2 to TRBJ1-1, with a possible D match to TRBD1 (6 bases). The CDR3 totals 14 residues. With 1 base removed from V and 0 bases from J, the gap between germline ends came to 6 bases. The V gene's germline CDR1 is SGHAT and CDR2 FQNNGV.

CDR3 sequence: CASSQEGLGRMNTEAFF. CDR3 nucleotides: TGCGCCAGCAGCCAAGAAGGCCTGGGACGGATGAACACTGAAGCTTTCTTT. The chain recombines TRBV4-1 with TRBJ1-1; possibly TRBD1 for D (5 bases). Deletions cut 0 bases from V and 0 bases from J, with 14 bases between. The CDR3 extends over 17 amino acids. Germline-derived CDR1 and CDR2 are MGHRA and YSYEKL.

This CDR3 reads CASRALGTGTYEQYF. CDR3 nucleotide sequence: TGTGCCAGCAGGGCCCTAGGGACAGGGACTTACGAGCAGTACTTC. The V and J genes are TRBV6-5 and TRBJ2-7, with 9 nucleotides matching TRBD1. V lost 6 bases to trimming and J lost 4 bases; unmatched junction nucleotides: 10. CDR1 MNHEY and CDR2 SVGAGI come from the germline V gene. The CDR3 has 15 residues.

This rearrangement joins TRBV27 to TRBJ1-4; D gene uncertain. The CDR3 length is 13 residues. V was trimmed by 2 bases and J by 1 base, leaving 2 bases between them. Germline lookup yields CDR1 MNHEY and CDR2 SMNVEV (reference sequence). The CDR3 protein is CASSLKTNEKLFF. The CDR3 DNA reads TGTGCCAGCAGTTTAAAAACTAATGAAAAACTGTTTTTT.

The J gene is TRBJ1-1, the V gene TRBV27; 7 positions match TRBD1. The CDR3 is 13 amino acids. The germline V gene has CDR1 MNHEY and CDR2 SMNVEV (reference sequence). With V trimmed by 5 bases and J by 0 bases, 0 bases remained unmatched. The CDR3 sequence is CASSTGVNTEAFF. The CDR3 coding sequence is TGTGCCAGCAGTACAGGGGTGAACACTGAAGCTTTCTTT.

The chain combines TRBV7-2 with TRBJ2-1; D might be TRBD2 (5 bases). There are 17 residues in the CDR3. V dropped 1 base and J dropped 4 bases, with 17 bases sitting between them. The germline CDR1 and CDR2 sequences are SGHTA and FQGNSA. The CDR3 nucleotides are TGTGCCAGCAGCTTAGTAGGGTCGGGAAAGATTTACAATGAGCAGTTCTTC. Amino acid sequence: CASSLVGSGKIYNEQFF.

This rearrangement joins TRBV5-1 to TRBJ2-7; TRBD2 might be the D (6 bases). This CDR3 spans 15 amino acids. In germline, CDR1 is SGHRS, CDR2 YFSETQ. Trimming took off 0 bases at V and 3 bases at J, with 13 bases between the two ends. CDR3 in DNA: TGCGCCAGCAGCTTGGGGCGGGACCCCATCTACGAGCAGTACTTC. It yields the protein CASSLGRDPIYEQYF.

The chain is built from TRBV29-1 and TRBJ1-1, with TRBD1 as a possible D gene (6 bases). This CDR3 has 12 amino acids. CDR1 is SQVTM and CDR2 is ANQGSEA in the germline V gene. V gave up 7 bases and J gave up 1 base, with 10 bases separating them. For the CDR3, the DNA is TGCAGCGCCAAGACAGGGAACACTGAAGCTTTCTTT. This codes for CSAKTGNTEAFF.

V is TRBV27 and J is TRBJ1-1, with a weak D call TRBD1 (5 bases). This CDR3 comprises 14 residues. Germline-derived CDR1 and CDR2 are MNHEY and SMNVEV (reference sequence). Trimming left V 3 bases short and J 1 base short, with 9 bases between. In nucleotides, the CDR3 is TGTGCCAGCAGTTTGGGAAGGGGGAACACTGAAGCTTTCTTT. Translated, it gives CASSLGRGNTEAFF.

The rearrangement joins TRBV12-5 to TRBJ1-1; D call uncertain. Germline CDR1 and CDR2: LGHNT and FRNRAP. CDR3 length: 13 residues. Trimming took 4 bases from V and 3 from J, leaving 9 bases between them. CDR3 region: CASGSSQHTEAFF. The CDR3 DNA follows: TGTGCTAGTGGTTCCTCACAGCACACTGAAGCTTTCTTT.

The CDR3 bases are TGTGCCAGCAGATTAGGCAACACCATATATTTT. Protein sequence: CASRLGNTIYF. The chain is built from TRBV5-6 and TRBJ1-3, with no clear D. From germline, CDR1 is SGHDT and CDR2 YYEEEE. The CDR3 covers 11 residues. With 5 bases removed from V and 7 bases from J, the gap between germline ends came to 7 bases.

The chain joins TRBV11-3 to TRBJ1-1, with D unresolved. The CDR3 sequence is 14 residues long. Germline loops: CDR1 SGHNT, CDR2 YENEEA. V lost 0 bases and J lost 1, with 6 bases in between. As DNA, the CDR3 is TGTGCCAGCAGCTTAGATTCGAAGAACACTGAAGCTTTCTTT. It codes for CASSLDSKNTEAFF.

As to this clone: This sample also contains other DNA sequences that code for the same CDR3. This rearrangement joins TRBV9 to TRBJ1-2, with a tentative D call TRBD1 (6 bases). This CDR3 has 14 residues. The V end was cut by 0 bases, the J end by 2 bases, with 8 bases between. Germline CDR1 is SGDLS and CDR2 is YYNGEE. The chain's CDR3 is CASSVGQGNYGYTF. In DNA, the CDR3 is TGTGCCAGCAGCGTAGGGCAGGGGAACTATGGCTACACCTTC.